What follows is one T cell receptor beta chain and its context. The target antigen is unknown. This specimen belongs to a study of shared clonotypes between healthy human individuals. Across the study: There were three CD4 naive, three CD4 memory, two CD8 naive and one CD8 memory plates per donor. Study-level findings and limits: Sharing across four donors was highest in naive CD4 (roughly 5%) and lowest in memory CD8 (approximately 0.4%).

Assay used: immunoSEQ multiplex PCR; TCRdb lists only in-frame clones, some missing. The sample lists roughly 2 million clones, over 85% occurring once. V was pared by 2 bases and J by 3 bases, with 14 bases between. Per the germline V gene, CDR1 is KGHSH and CDR2 is LQKENI. CDR3 length equals 15 residues. The chain couples TRBV18 to TRBJ2-7; D may be TRBD2 (5 bases). This receptor was obtained from a man between 18 and 35 years old in good health. Sequenced material: naive CD4+ T cells sorted from blood. The subset here: CD45RA+ positively selected. Here the CDR3 reads CASSPILAAHYEQYF. The CDR3 DNA reads as TGTGCCAGCTCACCAATTCTAGCTGCTCACTACGAGCAGTACTTC.